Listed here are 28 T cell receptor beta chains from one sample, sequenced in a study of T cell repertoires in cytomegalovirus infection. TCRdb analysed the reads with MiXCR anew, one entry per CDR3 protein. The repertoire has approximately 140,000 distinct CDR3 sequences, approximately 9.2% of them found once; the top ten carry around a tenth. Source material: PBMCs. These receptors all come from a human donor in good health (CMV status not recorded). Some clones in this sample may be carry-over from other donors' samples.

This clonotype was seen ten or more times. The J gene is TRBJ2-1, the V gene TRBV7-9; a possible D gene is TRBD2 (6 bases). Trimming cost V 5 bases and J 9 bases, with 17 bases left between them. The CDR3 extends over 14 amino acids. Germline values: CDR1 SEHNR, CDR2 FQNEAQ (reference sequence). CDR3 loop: CASSIGGPSTEQFF. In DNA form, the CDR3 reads TGTGCCAGCAGCATCGGGGGTCCATCGACTGAGCAGTTCTTC. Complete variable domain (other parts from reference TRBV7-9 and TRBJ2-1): DTGVSQNPRHKITKRGQNVTFRCDPISEHNRLYWYRQTLGQGPEFLTYFQNEAQLEKSRLLSDRFSAERPKGSFSTLEIQRTEQGDSAMYLCASSIGGPSTEQFFGPGTRLTVL.

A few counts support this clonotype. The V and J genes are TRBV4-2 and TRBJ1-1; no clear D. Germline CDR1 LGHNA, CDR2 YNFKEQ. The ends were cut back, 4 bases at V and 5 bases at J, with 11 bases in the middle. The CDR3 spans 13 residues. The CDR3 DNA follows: TGTGCCAGCAGCCGTGGACGGACGACTGAAGCTTTCTTT. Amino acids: CASSRGRTTEAFF.

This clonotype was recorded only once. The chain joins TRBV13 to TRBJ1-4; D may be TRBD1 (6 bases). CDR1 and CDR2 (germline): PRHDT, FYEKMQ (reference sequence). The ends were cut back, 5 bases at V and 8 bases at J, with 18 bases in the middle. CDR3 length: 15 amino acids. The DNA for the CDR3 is TGTGCCAGCAGCCTGGGGGGCAGGGTCAGGGAAAAACTGTTTTTT. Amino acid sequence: CASSLGGRVREKLFF.

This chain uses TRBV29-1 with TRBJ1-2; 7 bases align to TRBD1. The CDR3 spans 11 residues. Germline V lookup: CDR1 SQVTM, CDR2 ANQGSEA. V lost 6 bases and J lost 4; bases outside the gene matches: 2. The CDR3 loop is CSVDRAYGYTF. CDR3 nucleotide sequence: TGCAGCGTCGACAGGGCCTATGGCTACACCTTC.

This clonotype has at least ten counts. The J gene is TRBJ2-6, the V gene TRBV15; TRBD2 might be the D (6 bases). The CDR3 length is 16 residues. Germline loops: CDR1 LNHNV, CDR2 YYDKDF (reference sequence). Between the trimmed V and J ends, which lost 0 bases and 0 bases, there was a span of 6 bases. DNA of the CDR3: TGTGCCACCAGCAGAGAGGGGGGCTCTGGGGCCAACGTCCTGACTTTC. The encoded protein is CATSREGGSGANVLTF.

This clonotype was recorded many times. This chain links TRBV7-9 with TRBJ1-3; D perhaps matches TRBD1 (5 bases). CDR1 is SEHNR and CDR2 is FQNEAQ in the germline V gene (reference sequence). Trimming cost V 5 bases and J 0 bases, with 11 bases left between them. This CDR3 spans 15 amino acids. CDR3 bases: TGTGCCAGCAGCCGGGGGAATAGCTCTGGAAACACCATATATTTT. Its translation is CASSRGNSSGNTIYF.

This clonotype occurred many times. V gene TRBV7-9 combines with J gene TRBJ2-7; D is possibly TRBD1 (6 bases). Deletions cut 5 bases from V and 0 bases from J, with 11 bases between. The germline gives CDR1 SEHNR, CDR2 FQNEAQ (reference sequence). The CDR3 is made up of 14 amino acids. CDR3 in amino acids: CASSPMTGSYEQYF. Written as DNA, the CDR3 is TGTGCCAGCAGCCCGATGACAGGCTCCTACGAGCAGTACTTC.

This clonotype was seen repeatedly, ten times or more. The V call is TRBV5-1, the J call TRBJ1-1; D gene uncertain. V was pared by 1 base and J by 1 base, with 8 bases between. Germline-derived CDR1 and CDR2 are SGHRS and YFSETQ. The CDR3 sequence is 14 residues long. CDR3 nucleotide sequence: TGCGCCAGCAGCTTGAGGCGGGGGAACACTGAAGCTTTCTTT. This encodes CASSLRRGNTEAFF.

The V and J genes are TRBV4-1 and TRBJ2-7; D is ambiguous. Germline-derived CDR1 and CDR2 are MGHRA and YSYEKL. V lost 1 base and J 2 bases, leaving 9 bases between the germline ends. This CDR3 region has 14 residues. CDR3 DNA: TGCGCCAGCAGCCAAGCCGGCAGGCCCTACGAGCAGTACTTC. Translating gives CASSQAGRPYEQYF.

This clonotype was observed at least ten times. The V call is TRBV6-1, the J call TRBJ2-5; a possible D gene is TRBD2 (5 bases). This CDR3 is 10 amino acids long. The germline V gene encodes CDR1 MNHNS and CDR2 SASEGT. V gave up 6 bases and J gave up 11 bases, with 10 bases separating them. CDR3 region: CASSSGMQYF. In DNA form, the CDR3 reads TGTGCCAGCAGCTCGGGAATGCAGTACTTC.

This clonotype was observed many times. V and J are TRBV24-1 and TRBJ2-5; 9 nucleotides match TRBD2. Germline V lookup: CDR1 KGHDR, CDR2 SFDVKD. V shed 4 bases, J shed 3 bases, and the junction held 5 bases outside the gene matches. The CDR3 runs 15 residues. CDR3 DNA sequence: TGTGCCACCAGTGACCGCGCTAGCGGGAAAGAGACCCAGTACTTC. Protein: CATSDRASGKETQYF.

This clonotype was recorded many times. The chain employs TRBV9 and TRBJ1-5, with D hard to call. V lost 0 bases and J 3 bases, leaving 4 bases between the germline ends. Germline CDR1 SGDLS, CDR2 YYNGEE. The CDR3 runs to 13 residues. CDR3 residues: CASSVGANQPQHF. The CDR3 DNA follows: TGTGCCAGCAGCGTAGGGGCCAATCAGCCCCAGCATTTT.

The CDR3 nucleotides are TGTGCCAGCAGCGTCTACCCCAGCTCCTACAATGAGCAGTTCTTC. Translated, it gives CASSVYPSSYNEQFF. The genes are TRBV9 and TRBJ2-1; D gene uncertain. The V gene lost 2 bases and the J gene lost 0 bases, with 9 bases spanning the gap. The CDR3 runs to 15 residues. Germline V CDR1 and CDR2: SGDLS, YYNGEE.

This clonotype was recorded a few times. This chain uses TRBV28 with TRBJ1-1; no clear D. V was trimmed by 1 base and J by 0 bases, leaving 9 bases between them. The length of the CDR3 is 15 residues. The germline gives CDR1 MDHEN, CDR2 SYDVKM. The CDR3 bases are TGTGCCAGCAGTTTATTATTGGGTATGAACACTGAAGCTTTCTTT. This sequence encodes CASSLLLGMNTEAFF.

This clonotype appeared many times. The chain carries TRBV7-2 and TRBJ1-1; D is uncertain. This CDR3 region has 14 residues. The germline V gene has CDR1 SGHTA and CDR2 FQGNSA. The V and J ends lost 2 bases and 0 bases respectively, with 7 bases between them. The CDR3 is CASSLNGMNTEAFF. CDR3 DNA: TGTGCCAGCAGCTTAAACGGGATGAACACTGAAGCTTTCTTT.

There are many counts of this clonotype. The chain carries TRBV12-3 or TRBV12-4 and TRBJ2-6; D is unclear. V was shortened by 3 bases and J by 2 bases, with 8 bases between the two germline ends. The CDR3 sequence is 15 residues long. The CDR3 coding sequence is TGTGCCAGCAGTTTTACAGCTCCTGGGGCCAACGTCCTGACTTTC. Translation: CASSFTAPGANVLTF.

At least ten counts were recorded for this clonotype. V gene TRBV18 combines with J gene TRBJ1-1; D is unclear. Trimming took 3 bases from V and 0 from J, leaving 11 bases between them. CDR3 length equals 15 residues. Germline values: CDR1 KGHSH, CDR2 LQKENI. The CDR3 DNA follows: TGTGCCAGCTCACCCGGACGTAACTTGAACACTGAAGCTTTCTTT. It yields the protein CASSPGRNLNTEAFF.

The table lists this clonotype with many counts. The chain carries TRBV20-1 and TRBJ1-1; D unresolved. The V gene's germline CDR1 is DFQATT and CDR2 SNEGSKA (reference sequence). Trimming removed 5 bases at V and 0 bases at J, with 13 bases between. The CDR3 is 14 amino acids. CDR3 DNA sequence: TGCAGTGCTCCCCGGGGATCATTGAACACTGAAGCTTTCTTT. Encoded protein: CSAPRGSLNTEAFF.

The CDR3 sequence is CASRAGSSYNSPLHF. DNA of the CDR3: TGTGCCAGCAGGGCAGGGAGCTCCTATAATTCACCCCTCCACTTT. The J gene is TRBJ1-6, the V gene TRBV5-5; tentative D call: TRBD1 (5 bases). Germline loops: CDR1 SGHKS, CDR2 YYEKEE (reference sequence). V was trimmed by 5 bases and J by 0 bases, leaving 9 bases between them. The CDR3 covers 15 residues.

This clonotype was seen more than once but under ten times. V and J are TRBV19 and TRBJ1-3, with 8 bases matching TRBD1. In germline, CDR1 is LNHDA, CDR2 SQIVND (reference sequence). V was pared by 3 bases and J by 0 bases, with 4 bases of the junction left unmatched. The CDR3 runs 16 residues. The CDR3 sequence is CASSIPTGGSGNTIYF. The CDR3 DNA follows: TGTGCCAGTAGTATCCCAACAGGGGGCTCTGGAAACACCATATATTTT.

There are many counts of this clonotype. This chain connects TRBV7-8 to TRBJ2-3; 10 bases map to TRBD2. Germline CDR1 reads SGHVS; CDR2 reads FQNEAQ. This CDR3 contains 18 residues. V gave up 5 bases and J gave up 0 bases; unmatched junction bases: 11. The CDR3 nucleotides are TGTGCCAGCAGCGTACTCGTAGCGGGGGGATTCAGCACAGATACGCAGTATTTT. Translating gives CASSVLVAGGFSTDTQYF.

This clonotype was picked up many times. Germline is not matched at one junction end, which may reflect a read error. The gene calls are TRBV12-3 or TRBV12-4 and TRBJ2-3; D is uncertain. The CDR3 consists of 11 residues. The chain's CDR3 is CASSLADTQYF. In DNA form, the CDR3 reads TGTGCCAGCAGCTTAGCAGATACGCAGTATTTT.

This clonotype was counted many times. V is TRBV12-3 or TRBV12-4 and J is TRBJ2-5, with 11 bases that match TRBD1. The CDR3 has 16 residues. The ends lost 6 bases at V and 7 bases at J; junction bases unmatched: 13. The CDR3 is CASSPRGTGGGGTQYF. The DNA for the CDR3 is TGTGCCAGCAGCCCTCGCGGGACAGGGGGAGGTGGGACCCAGTACTTC.

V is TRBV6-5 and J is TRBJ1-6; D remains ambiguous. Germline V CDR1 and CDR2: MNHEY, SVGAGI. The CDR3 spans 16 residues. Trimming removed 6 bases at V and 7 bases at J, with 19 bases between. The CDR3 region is CASSRLISLENSPLHF. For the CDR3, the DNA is TGTGCCAGCAGCCGGCTCATATCCTTAGAGAATTCACCCCTCCACTTT.

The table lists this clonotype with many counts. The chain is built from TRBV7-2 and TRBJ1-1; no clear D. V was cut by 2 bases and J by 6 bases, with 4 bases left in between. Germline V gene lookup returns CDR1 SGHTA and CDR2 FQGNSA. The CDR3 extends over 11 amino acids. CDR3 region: CASSLRPEAFF. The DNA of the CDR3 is TGTGCCAGCAGCTTAAGACCTGAAGCTTTCTTT. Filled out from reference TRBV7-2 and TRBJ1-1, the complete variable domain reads GAGVSQSPSNKVTEKGKDVELRCDPISGHTALYWYRQSLGQGLEFLIYFQGNSAPDKSGLPSDRFSAERTGGSVSTLTIQRTQQEDSAVYLCASSLRPEAFFGQGTRLTVV.

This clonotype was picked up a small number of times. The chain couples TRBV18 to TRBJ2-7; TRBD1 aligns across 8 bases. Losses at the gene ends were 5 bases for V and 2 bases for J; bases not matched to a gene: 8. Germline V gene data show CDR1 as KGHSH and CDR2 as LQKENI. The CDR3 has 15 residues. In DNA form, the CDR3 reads TGTGCCAGCTCAGCCAGACAGGGGACGACCTACGAGCAGTACTTC. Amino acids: CASSARQGTTYEQYF. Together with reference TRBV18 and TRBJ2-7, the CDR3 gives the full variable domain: NAGVMQNPRHLVRRRGQEARLRCSPMKGHSHVYWYRQLPEEGLKFMVYLQKENIIDESGMPKERFSAEFPKEGPSILRIQQVVRGDSAAYFCASSARQGTTYEQYFGPGTRLTVT.

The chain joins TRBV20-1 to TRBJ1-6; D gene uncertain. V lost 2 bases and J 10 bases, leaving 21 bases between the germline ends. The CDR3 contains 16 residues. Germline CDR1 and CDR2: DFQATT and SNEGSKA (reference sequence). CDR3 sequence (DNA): TGCAGTGCTAGACTCCCAAAGGGCCGACCAGCATCACCCCTCCACTTT. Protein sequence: CSARLPKGRPASPLHF.

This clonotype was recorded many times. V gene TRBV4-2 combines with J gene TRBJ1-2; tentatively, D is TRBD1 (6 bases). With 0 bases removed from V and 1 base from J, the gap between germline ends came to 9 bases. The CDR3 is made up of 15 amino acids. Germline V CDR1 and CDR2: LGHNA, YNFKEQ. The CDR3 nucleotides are TGTGCCAGCAGCCAAGATCAGGGGCTTAACTATGGCTACACCTTC. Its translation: CASSQDQGLNYGYTF.